This TCR beta chain was observed in a study of spatial heterogeneity in lung cancer. About the research overall: The follow-up PBMC samples were sequenced whenever they were available. The median time to follow-up was two to three years after resection. Alpha-chain detections were consistently fewer than beta-chain detections among the sequences. The study's findings and limits: The study found ubiquitous expanded tumor TCRs in blood more at resection than follow-up.

This clonotype was seen at least ten times. Its antigen remains unknown. Germline-derived CDR1 and CDR2 are LGHNA and YNFKEQ. Losses at the gene ends were 1 base for V and 0 bases for J; bases not matched to a gene: 2. The CDR3 spans 15 residues. Every TCR cDNA molecule bore its own unique molecular identifier. TCRdb processed the 5' RACE reads anew with MiXCR; each CDR3 protein has one entry. The repertoire holds under 150,000 distinct CDR3 sequences, with 12% as singletons. The time point is: blood at routine non-recurrence follow-up after resection. Whole RNA obtained from tumor, nontumor lung or frozen PBMC underwent sequencing without sorting.

The receptor's source is a male donor with early-stage non-small cell lung cancer. This material consisted of PBMCs, taken at follow-up. The V call is TRBV4-2, the J call TRBJ2-5, with TRBD2 matching 7 bases. The chain's CDR3 is CASSQGTSYQETQYF. CDR3 DNA: TGTGCCAGCAGCCAAGGGACTAGTTACCAAGAGACCCAGTACTTC.